This T cell receptor beta chain was sequenced for a study of T-cell reconstitution after alpha-beta-depleted transplantation in children. CDR1 is SGHTA and CDR2 is FQGNSA in the germline V gene. CDR3 length: 12 residues. Trimming took 5 bases from V and 7 from J, leaving 11 bases between them. The TCRbeta library incorporated unique molecular identifiers. TCRdb re-called the PCR reads through MiXCR, storing one row per CDR3 protein. The sample holds 450,000 to 600,000 distinct CDR3 sequences, around 16% seen once. This clonotype has more than one count but fewer than ten. The receptor's source is a human donor who donated a stem cell graft to a child with acute lymphoblastic leukemia. The sequencing here drew on PBMCs from the stem cell graft donor, taken from the stem cell graft. The chain links TRBV7-2 to TRBJ1-2; no reliable D call. In DNA form, the CDR3 reads TGTGCCAGCAGCCTCGAGGGTTTTGGCTACACCTTC. Protein product: CASSLEGFGYTF.